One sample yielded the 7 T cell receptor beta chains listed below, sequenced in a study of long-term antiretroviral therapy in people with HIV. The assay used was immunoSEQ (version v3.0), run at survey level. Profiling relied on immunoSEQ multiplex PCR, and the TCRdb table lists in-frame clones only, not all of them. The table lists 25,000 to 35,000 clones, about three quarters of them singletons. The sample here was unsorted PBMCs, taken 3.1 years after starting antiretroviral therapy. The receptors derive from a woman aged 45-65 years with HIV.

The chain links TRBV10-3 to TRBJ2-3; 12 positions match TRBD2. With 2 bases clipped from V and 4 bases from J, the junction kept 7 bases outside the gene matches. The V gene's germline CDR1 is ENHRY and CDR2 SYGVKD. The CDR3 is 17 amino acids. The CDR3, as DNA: TGTGCCATCAGTGAGCCCATTCCTAGCGGGGGGGCAGATACGCAGTATTTT. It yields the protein CAISEPIPSGGADTQYF.

The CDR3 DNA sequence: TGTGCCAGCAGACAAAAGGGGGGGGGAGATAATGAAAAACTGTTTTTT. This codes for CASRQKGGGDNEKLFF. The chain carries TRBV2 and TRBJ1-4; possibly TRBD1 for D (6 bases). V shed 6 bases and J shed 4 bases, with 18 bases lying between them. CDR3 length equals 16 residues. Germline V gene sequence: CDR1 SNHLY, CDR2 FYNNEI.

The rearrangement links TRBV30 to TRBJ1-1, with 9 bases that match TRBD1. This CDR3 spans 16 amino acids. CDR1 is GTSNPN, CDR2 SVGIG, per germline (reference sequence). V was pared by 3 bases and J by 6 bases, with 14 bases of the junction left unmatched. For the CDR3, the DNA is TGTGCCTGGAGGCGTCCTGACAGGGGGGATGTCGCTGAAGCTTTCTTT. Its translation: CAWRRPDRGDVAEAFF.

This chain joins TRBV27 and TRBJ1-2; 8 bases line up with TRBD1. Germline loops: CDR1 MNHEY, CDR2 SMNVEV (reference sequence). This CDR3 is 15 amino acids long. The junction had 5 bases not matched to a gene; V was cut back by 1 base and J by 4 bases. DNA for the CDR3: TGTGCCAGCAGTTTATACAGGGGGGACGTCTATGGCTACACCTTC. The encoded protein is CASSLYRGDVYGYTF.

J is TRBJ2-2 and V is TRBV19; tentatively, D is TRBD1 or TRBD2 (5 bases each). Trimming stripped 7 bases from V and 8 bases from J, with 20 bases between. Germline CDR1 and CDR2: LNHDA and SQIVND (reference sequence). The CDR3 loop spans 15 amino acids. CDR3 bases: TGTGCCAGTACCCCCGGGACCCCTTGGTCGGGGGAGCTGTTTTTT. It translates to CASTPGTPWSGELFF.

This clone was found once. CDR3 nucleotides: TGTGCCAGCAGTAACCCTGCCCCAGGGACCCAGTACTTC. This sequence encodes CASSNPAPGTQYF. This rearrangement joins TRBV6-5 to TRBJ2-5; D uncertain. CDR1 and CDR2 from the germline V gene are MNHEY and SVGAGI. The CDR3 has 13 amino acids. Deletions cut 5 bases from V and 7 bases from J, with 14 bases between.

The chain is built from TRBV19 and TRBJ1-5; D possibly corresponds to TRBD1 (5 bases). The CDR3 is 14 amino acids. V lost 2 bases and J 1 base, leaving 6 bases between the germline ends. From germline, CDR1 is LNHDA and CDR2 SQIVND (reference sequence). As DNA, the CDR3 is TGTGCCAGTAGTATAAGACAGAGCAATCAGCCCCAGCATTTT. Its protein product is CASSIRQSNQPQHF.